This is a list of T cell receptor beta chains from one sample in a study of cytotoxic CD8 clonotypes in ibrutinib-treated CLL. Only in-frame clones appear in the TCRdb table, and some are missing; sequencing was by immunoSEQ multiplex PCR. The sample gives about 200,000 clones, approximately 72% of which show up once; about an eighth is in the top ten. The specimen comprised PBMCs, sampled after 24 months of ibrutinib treatment. These TCRs come from a human donor with chronic lymphocytic leukemia. Both conserved end residues are part of each CDR3. A D gene is named only where the DNA matches it firmly. Part of the rows lack a size; the others show once, few, many or a class for expanded clones.

J gene | V gene | D gene | clone size | CDR3 DNA | CDR3 protein
TRBJ2-7 | TRBV19 | TRBD2 | - | TGTGCCAGTAGCATTAGCGGGGTCAACGTGCAGTACTTC | CASSISGVNVQYF
TRBJ1-5 | TRBV27 | TRBD1 | few | TGTGCCAGCAGTATTGGGACAGGAAGCAATCAGCCCCAGCATTTT | CASSIGTGSNQPQHF
TRBJ2-5 | TRBV5-6 | TRBD2 | - | TGTGCCAGCAGCCCCTACCGGGAGGGTAGAGAGACCCAGTACTTC | CASSPYREGRETQYF
TRBJ1-2 | TRBV11-2 | - | - | TGTGCCAGCAGCGACAGCCACTATGGCTACACCTTC | CASSDSHYGYTF
TRBJ1-5 | TRBV4-3 | - | - | TGCGCCAGCAGCCAAGATACTACGAGGGTTAGCAATCAGCCCCAGCATTTT | CASSQDTTRVSNQPQHF
TRBJ1-4 | TRBV5-1 | - | - | TGCGCCAGCCAACCGGGGGCATTGGATGAAAAACTGTTTTTT | CASQPGALDEKLFF
TRBJ1-5 | TRBV6-1 | - | - | TGTGCCGCCACCTATCAGCCCCAGCATTTT | CAATYQPQHF
TRBJ2-3 | TRBV11-2 | - | few | TGTGCCAGCAGCGGAGAGGAGGGCACAGATACGCAGTATTTT | CASSGEEGTDTQYF
TRBJ2-3 | TRBV6-6 | TRBD2 | few | TGTGCCAGCAGTTCAAGCGGGGCTAGCACAGATACGCAGTATTTT | CASSSSGASTDTQYF
TRBJ2-2 | TRBV18 | TRBD1 | few | TGTGCCAGCTCACCACCGGGGGACAGGTCCACCGGGGAGCTGTTTTTT | CASSPPGDRSTGELFF
TRBJ2-7 | TRBV30 | TRBD2 | - | TGTGCCTGGAGTATTCTAGCGGGAGGCCCGCCCTACGAGCAGTACTTC | CAWSILAGGPPYEQYF
TRBJ2-1 | TRBV11-2 | - | few | TGTGCCAGCAGCTTAGAAGCACAGGCTGTGATTGAGCAGTTCTTC | CASSLEAQAVIEQFF
TRBJ2-5 | TRBV28 | TRBD2 | - | TGTGCCAGCATTAGACTAGCGGGAGAGGAGACCCAGTACTTC | CASIRLAGEETQYF
TRBJ1-1 | TRBV5-4 | - | once | TGTGCCAGCAGCTTGGACAGGACCTACACTGAAGCTTTCTTT | CASSLDRTYTEAFF
TRBJ1-4 | TRBV19 | - | - | TGTGCCAGTACGGCACCTTGGCAGGCTGGTGAAAAACTGTTTTTT | CASTAPWQAGEKLFF
TRBJ1-1 | TRBV5-1 | - | - | TGCGCCAGCAGCTTGATTCCGACCCGGGACGGTGAAGCTTTCTTT | CASSLIPTRDGEAFF
TRBJ2-2 | TRBV21-1 | - | - | TGTGCCAGCAGCAAAAATACTAGACGGACCGGGGAGCTGTTTTTT | CASSKNTRRTGELFF
TRBJ2-1 | TRBV6-5 | - | - | TGTGCCAGCAGTTACTCTAGGCTCGCGAACAATGAGCAGTTCTTC | CASSYSRLANNEQFF
TRBJ2-3 | TRBV5-4 | - | few | TGTGCCAGCAGCTTGGCTCCCTTTGGCACAGATACGCAGTATTTT | CASSLAPFGTDTQYF
TRBJ2-1 | TRBV5-1 | TRBD2 | - | TGCGCCAGCCGGACTGGAACTAGCGGGACTATACAGTACAATGAGCAGTTCTTC | CASRTGTSGTIQYNEQFF
TRBJ1-2 | TRBV2 | - | - | TGTGCCAGCAGTGAAGGGAACGATGGCTACACCTTC | CASSEGNDGYTF
TRBJ2-1 | TRBV27 | TRBD1 | - | TGTGCCAGCAGCGAAACAGGGGTGATCAATGAGCAGTTCTTC | CASSETGVINEQFF
TRBJ1-2 | TRBV6-5 | TRBD1 | - | TGTGCCAGCAGTAATCCGGGACAGACCTATGGCTACACCTTC | CASSNPGQTYGYTF
TRBJ1-4 | TRBV5-1 | TRBD1 | few | TGCGCCAGCAGCTTGACAGGGGGCGGTGAAAAACTGTTTTTT | CASSLTGGGEKLFF
TRBJ2-2 | TRBV15 | - | - | TGTGCCACCAGCAGGGTAAACGGGGAGCTGTTTTTT | CATSRVNGELFF
TRBJ2-1 | TRBV4-3 | TRBD2 | - | TGCGCCAGCAGCCGAGGGACTAGCGGACCCGTCAATGAGCAGTTCTTC | CASSRGTSGPVNEQFF
TRBJ1-5 | TRBV4-2 | - | - | TGTGCCAGCAGCCTTGCTCAGACGACTAGCATTGGCGATCAGCCCCAGCATTTT | CASSLAQTTSIGDQPQHF
TRBJ2-4 | TRBV11-2 | - | - | TGTGCCAGCAGCTTAGTTCCCCGGGCCAACCTCTACGCCAAAAACATTCAGTACTTC | CASSLVPRANLYAKNIQYF
TRBJ2-1 | TRBV4-3 | - | - | TGCGCCAGCAGCCAAGATAGAGGACTTGACAATGAGCAGTTCTTC | CASSQDRGLDNEQFF
TRBJ2-1 | TRBV6-5 | TRBD2 | once | TGTGCCAGCAGCCAGCGACTAGCGGGAGATGAGCAGTTCTTC | CASSQRLAGDEQFF
TRBJ2-1 | TRBV28 | - | - | TGTGCCAGCAGTTTACAGCGCCTGGCCACACGGACGATCTTC | CASSLQRLATRTIF
TRBJ2-5 | TRBV7-8 | TRBD1 | - | TGTGCCAGCAGCCCACGGACAGGGGAAGAGACCCAGTACTTC | CASSPRTGEETQYF
TRBJ2-7 | TRBV4-3 | TRBD1 | - | TGCGCCAGCAGCCTCGGACAGGGCTACGAGCAGTACTTC | CASSLGQGYEQYF
TRBJ2-7 | TRBV29-1 | TRBD2 | - | TGCAGCGTTGGTCGCCGCCTAGCGGGGATATACGAGCAGTACTTC | CSVGRRLAGIYEQYF
TRBJ2-3 | TRBV19 | - | - | TGTGCCAGTAAGTCTGGTACGGATACGCAGTATTTT | CASKSGTDTQYF
TRBJ1-5 | TRBV6-1 | TRBD1 | few | TGTGCCAGCAGACAGACAGGGGGGAGAAATCAGCCCCAGCATTTT | CASRQTGGRNQPQHF
TRBJ1-1 | TRBV7-6 | - | - | TGTGCCAGCAGCTTAGAGGTCAGAGGTAAAGCTTTCTTT | CASSLEVRGKAFF
TRBJ2-1 | TRBV6-5 | - | - | TGTGCCAGCACCCCGACCCTTGGGGATGAGCAGTTCTTC | CASTPTLGDEQFF
TRBJ2-5 | TRBV4-3 | TRBD2 | - | TGCGCCAGCAGCCGGTTAGCGGGAGGTGAGACCCAGTACTTC | CASSRLAGGETQYF
TRBJ2-7 | TRBV4-3 | - | - | TGCGCCAGCAGCCTCCACTTTCCCTCCTACGAGCAGTACTTC | CASSLHFPSYEQYF
TRBJ1-1 | TRBV15 | - | - | TGTGCCACCAGCAGAGATCCGAGGGTCGTAGCTTTCTTT | CATSRDPRVVAFF
TRBJ1-5 | TRBV30 | TRBD1 | - | TGTGCCTGGAGTCCTTCGACAGGGGGCCTGGTAAGCAATCAGCCCCAGCATTTT | CAWSPSTGGLVSNQPQHF
TRBJ1-1 | TRBV19 | - | - | TGTGCCAGTAGTATGGGGGGGACTGAAGCTTTCTTT | CASSMGGTEAFF
TRBJ2-1 | TRBV6-5 | TRBD2 | - | TGTGCCAGCAGTTACTCGTCCAGCGGGAGTTGGAATGAGCAGTTCTTC | CASSYSSSGSWNEQFF
TRBJ2-1 | TRBV2 | - | - | TGTGCCAGCACGCGGGATGGCCTAAATGAGCAGTTCTTC | CASTRDGLNEQFF
TRBJ1-5 | TRBV6-5 | TRBD1 | - | TGTGCCAGCACCGTCGGGACAGGGTCTCAGCCCCAGCATTTT | CASTVGTGSQPQHF
TRBJ2-7 | TRBV7-9 | TRBD2 | - | TGTGCCAGCAGCCCCGGGACTAGCGGATCGTACGAGCAGTACTTC | CASSPGTSGSYEQYF
TRBJ1-4 | TRBV30 | - | once | TGTGCCTGGAAAAGACAGGTTTCGTTCATTTTT | CAWKRQVSFIF
TRBJ2-5 | TRBV4-2 | TRBD1 | once | TGTGCCAGCAGCAGCCGGACAGGGGAGTTTGAGACCCAGTACTTC | CASSSRTGEFETQYF
TRBJ2-7 | TRBV7-9 | - | - | TGTGCCAGCAGCTTAGTAGTGGGCTACGAGCAGTACTTC | CASSLVVGYEQYF
TRBJ1-2 | TRBV30 | - | - | TGTGCCTGGAGTCAGAAGGGAAACTATGGCTACACCTTC | CAWSQKGNYGYTF
TRBJ1-1 | TRBV5-1 | - | - | TGCGCCAGCAGCTCGGTAGGACAGAGGAACACTGAAGCTTTCTTT | CASSSVGQRNTEAFF